These 16 T cell receptor beta chains originate from one sample sequenced in a study of blood T cells in healthy people across ages. A second PCR of 7 to 11 cycles used a sample-barcoded 5' primer and a J-beta primer mix. TCRdb re-called the 5' RACE reads through MiXCR, storing one row per CDR3 protein. The table has approximately 790,000 distinct CDR3 sequences, around 68% seen once. Source material: blood. The receptor source for this set is a man aged 30-40 years in good health.

This clonotype turned up a few times. The chain has TRBV29-1 and TRBJ1-2, with 7 bases identical to TRBD1. This CDR3 comprises 14 residues. Trimming removed 3 bases from V and 8 bases from J; junction bases left unmatched: 12. Germline V gene sequence: CDR1 SQVTM, CDR2 ANQGSEA. The CDR3 nucleotides are TGCAGCGTTGATGCGGGCCAGGGGGAGAGGGGCTACACCTTC. Protein sequence: CSVDAGQGERGYTF.

The V gene is TRBV28, the J gene TRBJ2-5; D remains ambiguous. CDR3 length: 11 amino acids. Germline V gene sequence: CDR1 MDHEN, CDR2 SYDVKM. V was trimmed by 8 bases and J by 7 bases, leaving 11 bases between them. CDR3 in DNA: TGTGCCAGCTCTATGGGTTTGACCCAGTACTTC. Its translation is CASSMGLTQYF.

This chain links TRBV2 with TRBJ2-5; D is ambiguous. V was cut by 10 bases and J by 7 bases, with 16 bases left in between. The CDR3 is made up of 12 amino acids. Per germline, CDR1 SNHLY and CDR2 FYNNEI. For the CDR3, the DNA is TGTGCCACCCTCTCGGAAGCTGGGACCCAGTACTTC. It specifies CATLSEAGTQYF.

V is TRBV29-1 and J is TRBJ1-2; 8 positions match TRBD1. This CDR3 region has 14 residues. Germline trimming cut 4 bases from V and 3 bases from J; bases unmatched to any gene: 7. Germline V gives CDR1 SQVTM, CDR2 ANQGSEA. The CDR3 sequence: CSVGSLGQDYGYTF. CDR3 in DNA: TGCAGCGTTGGGAGCCTGGGACAGGACTATGGCTACACCTTC.

The chain is built from TRBV4-2 and TRBJ1-3, with D perhaps matching TRBD1 (6 bases). The CDR3 runs to 17 residues. Germline V lookup: CDR1 LGHNA, CDR2 YNFKEQ. Trimming cost V 0 bases and J 3 bases, with 15 bases left between them. CDR3 DNA sequence: TGTGCCAGCAGCCAAGATCCACAGGGAAGTGGTGGAAACACCATATATTTT. Its translation: CASSQDPQGSGGNTIYF.

This chain joins TRBV7-9 and TRBJ2-7; D might be TRBD2 (6 bases). Between the trimmed V and J ends, which lost 4 bases and 7 bases, there was a span of 14 bases. This CDR3 is built from 13 residues. CDR1 SEHNR and CDR2 FQNEAQ come from the germline V gene (reference sequence). The CDR3 loop reads CASSSGLLSEQYF. In DNA form, the CDR3 reads TGTGCCAGCAGCTCGGGACTCCTATCTGAGCAGTACTTC.

The chain couples TRBV19 to TRBJ1-2; TRBD1 is a possible D gene (5 bases). Trimming took off 10 bases at V and 6 bases at J, with 15 bases between the two ends. CDR3 length equals 12 residues. CDR1 and CDR2 (germline): LNHDA, SQIVND (reference sequence). CDR3 region: CATIGRDHGYTF. CDR3 nucleotides: TGTGCCACCATAGGCAGGGATCATGGCTACACCTTC. Filled out from reference TRBV19 and TRBJ1-2, the complete variable domain reads DGGITQSPKYLFRKEGQNVTLSCEQNLNHDAMYWYRQDPGQGLRLIYYSQIVNDFQKGDIAEGYSVSREKKESFPLTVTSAQKNPTAFYLCATIGRDHGYTFGSGTRLTVV.

The J gene is TRBJ2-5, the V gene TRBV7-7; 9 bases map to TRBD1. Germline CDR1 is SSHAT and CDR2 is FNYEAQ (reference sequence). The CDR3 covers 17 residues. V shed 3 bases and J 4 bases; nucleotides not matched to a gene: 12. CDR3 in DNA: TGTGCCAGCAGCTTGGGACAGGGCACCAAGTCCGGAGAGACCCAGTACTTC. Translation gives CASSLGQGTKSGETQYF. Drawing the rest from reference TRBV7-7 and TRBJ2-5, the complete variable domain is GAGVSQSPRYKVTKRGQDVTLRCDPISSHATLYWYQQALGQGPEFLTYFNYEAQPDKSGLPSDRFSAERPEGSISTLTIQRTEQRDSAMYRCASSLGQGTKSGETQYFGPGTRLLVL.

The genes are TRBV28 and TRBJ2-1, with 7 bases that match TRBD2. The CDR3 loop spans 13 amino acids. V gave up 6 bases and J gave up 9 bases; unmatched junction bases: 8. Germline CDR1 and CDR2: MDHEN and SYDVKM. This CDR3 reads CASSSGLRGEQFF. DNA for the CDR3: TGTGCCAGCAGCTCGGGACTACGGGGTGAGCAGTTCTTC.

The chain is built from TRBV29-1 and TRBJ2-4; 7 positions agree with TRBD1. The tail of the sequence fits TRBJ2-7 better, so the J call may be wrong. CDR1 and CDR2 (germline): SQVTM, ANQGSEA. CDR3 length equals 12 residues. The CDR3 nucleotides read TGCAGCGTTGGAGCGGCAGGGGGCGAGCAGTACTTC. Translating it yields CSVGAAGGEQYF.

This chain connects TRBV29-1 to TRBJ2-3; 9 bases are a match to TRBD1. With V trimmed by 7 bases and J by 10 bases, 9 bases remained unmatched. Germline loops: CDR1 SQVTM, CDR2 ANQGSEA. This CDR3 is 12 amino acids long. CDR3 bases: TGCAGCGCGGGACAGGGACTAAGTGCGCAGTATTTT. Its protein product is CSAGQGLSAQYF.

The chain carries TRBV5-1 and TRBJ1-4; TRBD1 aligns across 10 bases. V was clipped by 3 bases and J by 0 bases; unmatched bases: 8. CDR1 SGHRS and CDR2 YFSETQ come from the germline V gene. CDR3 length: 18 amino acids. The CDR3 region has the DNA TGCGCCAGCAGCTCTGGACAGGGGGGGATCACAACTAATGAAAAACTGTTTTTT. Residues: CASSSGQGGITTNEKLFF.

This clonotype was picked up a small number of times. The J gene is TRBJ2-7, the V gene TRBV28; 9 nucleotides line up with TRBD1. The CDR3 is 15 residues long. CDR1 and CDR2 from the germline V gene are MDHEN and SYDVKM. V dropped 5 bases and J dropped 0; count of bases not matched to a gene: 5. The chain's CDR3 is CASSGNRGLSYEQYF. DNA of the CDR3: TGTGCCAGCAGTGGGAACAGGGGGCTCTCCTACGAGCAGTACTTC. Together with reference TRBV28 and TRBJ2-7, the CDR3 gives the full variable domain: DVKVTQSSRYLVKRTGEKVFLECVQDMDHENMFWYRQDPGLGLRLIYFSYDVKMKEKGDIPEGYSVSREKKERFSLILESASTNQTSMYLCASSGNRGLSYEQYFGPGTRLTVT.

V usage is TRBV18 and J usage is TRBJ2-1; D uncertain. V was clipped by 6 bases and J by 7 bases, with 19 bases between them. The length of the CDR3 is 15 residues. Germline values: CDR1 KGHSH, CDR2 LQKENI. CDR3 sequence reads: CASSLGPMSHNEQFF. For the CDR3, the DNA is TGTGCCAGCTCCCTCGGACCCATGTCGCATAATGAGCAGTTCTTC. Drawing the rest from reference TRBV18 and TRBJ2-1, the complete variable domain is NAGVMQNPRHLVRRRGQEARLRCSPMKGHSHVYWYRQLPEEGLKFMVYLQKENIIDESGMPKERFSAEFPKEGPSILRIQQVVRGDSAAYFCASSLGPMSHNEQFFGPGTRLTVL.

The rearrangement uses TRBV3-1 and TRBJ2-6, with D maybe TRBD1 (5 bases). V was cut by 4 bases and J by 2 bases, with 18 bases left in between. Looked up from germline, CDR1 is LGHDT and CDR2 is YNNKEL (reference sequence). This CDR3 is built from 18 residues. The DNA for the CDR3 is TGTGCCAGCAGCCCCACCTGGGTAGGGGCGGCTGGGGCCAACGTCCTGACTTTC. Protein: CASSPTWVGAAGANVLTF.

In its sample, this clonotype was seen a few times. The V gene is TRBV20-1, the J gene TRBJ2-7; D is perhaps TRBD2 (6 bases). CDR3 length equals 13 residues. Trimming took off 6 bases at V and 3 bases at J, with 15 bases between the two ends. From germline, CDR1 is DFQATT and CDR2 SNEGSKA (reference sequence). CDR3 residues: CSAAGLGDYEQYF. The CDR3, as DNA: TGCAGTGCGGCGGGACTGGGGGACTACGAGCAGTACTTC.